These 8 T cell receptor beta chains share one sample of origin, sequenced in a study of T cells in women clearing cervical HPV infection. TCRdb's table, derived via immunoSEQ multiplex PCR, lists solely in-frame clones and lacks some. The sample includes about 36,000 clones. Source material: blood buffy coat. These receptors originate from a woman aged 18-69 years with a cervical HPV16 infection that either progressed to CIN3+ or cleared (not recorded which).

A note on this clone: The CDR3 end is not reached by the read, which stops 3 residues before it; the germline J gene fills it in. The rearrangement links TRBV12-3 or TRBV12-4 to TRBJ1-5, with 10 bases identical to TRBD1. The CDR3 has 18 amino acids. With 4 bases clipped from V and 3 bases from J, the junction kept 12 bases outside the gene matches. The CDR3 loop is CASSSTGTGVFINQPQHF. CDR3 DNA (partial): TGTGCCAGCAGTTCAACCGGGACAGGGGTTTTTATCAATCAGCCC.

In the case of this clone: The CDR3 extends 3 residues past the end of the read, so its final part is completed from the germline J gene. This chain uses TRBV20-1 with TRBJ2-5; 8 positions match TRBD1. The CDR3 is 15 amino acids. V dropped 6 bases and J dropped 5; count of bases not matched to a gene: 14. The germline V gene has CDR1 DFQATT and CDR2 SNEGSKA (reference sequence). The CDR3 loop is CSATTPRGLGETQYF. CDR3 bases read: TGCAGTGCCACCACTCCCAGGGGGCTGGGGGAGACC.

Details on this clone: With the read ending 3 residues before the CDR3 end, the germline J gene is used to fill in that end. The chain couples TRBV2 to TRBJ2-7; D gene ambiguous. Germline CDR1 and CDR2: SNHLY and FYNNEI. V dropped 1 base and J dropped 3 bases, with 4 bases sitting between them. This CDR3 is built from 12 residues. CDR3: CASSEVHYEQYF. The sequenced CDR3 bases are TGTGCCAGCAGTGAAGTCCACTACGAG.

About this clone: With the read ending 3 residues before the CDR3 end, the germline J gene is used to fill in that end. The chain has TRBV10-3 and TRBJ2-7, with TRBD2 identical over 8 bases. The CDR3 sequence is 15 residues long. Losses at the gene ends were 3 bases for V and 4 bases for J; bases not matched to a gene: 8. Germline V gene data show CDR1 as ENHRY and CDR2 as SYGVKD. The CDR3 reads CAISDRGGLKYEQYF. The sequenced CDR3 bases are TGTGCCATCAGTGATCGGGGGGGCTTAAAATACGAG.

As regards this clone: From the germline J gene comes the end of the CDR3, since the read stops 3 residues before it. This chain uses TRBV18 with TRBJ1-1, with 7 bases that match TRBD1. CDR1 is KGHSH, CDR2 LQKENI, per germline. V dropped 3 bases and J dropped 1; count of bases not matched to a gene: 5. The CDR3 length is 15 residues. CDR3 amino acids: CASSPRQGRNTEAFF. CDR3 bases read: TGTGCCAGCTCACCCAGACAGGGAAGGAACACTGAA.

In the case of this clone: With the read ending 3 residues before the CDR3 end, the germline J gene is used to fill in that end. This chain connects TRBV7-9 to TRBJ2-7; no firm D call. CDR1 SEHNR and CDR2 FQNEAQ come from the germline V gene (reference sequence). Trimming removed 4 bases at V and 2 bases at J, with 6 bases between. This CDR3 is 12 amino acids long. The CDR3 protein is CASSSPTYEQYF. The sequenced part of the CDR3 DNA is TGTGCCAGCAGCTCCCCCACCTACGAG.

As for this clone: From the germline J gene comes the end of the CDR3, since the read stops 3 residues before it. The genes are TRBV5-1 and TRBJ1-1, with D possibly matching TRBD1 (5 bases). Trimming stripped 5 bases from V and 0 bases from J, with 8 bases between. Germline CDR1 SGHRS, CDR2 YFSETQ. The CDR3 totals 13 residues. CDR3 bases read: TGCGCCAGCAGGACAGAATTGAACACTGAA. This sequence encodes CASRTELNTE. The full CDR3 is CASRTELNTEAFF.

The CDR3 region is CASSEAGSLRSSPLFF. The DNA read from the CDR3 is TGTGCCAGCAGTGAGGCAGGGTCGCTTCGTAGTTCACCA. The chain employs TRBV6-1 and TRBJ1-4; a weak D match, TRBD1 (5 bases). The CDR3 extends 3 residues past the end of the read, so its final part is completed from the germline J gene. Germline CDR1 is MNHNS and CDR2 is SASEGT. This CDR3 is built from 16 residues.